Shown below are 21 T cell receptor beta chains from a single sample sequenced in a study of blood T cell repertoires in COVID-19. Data came from immunoSEQ multiplex PCR; TCRdb stores just in-frame clones and leaves some out. The repertoire holds over 100,000 clones, with about three quarters as singletons. The sequenced sample consisted of peripheral blood. These receptors were taken from a human donor in a cohort sampled during active or convalescent COVID-19.

This clone was observed a handful of times. The CDR3: CASSLEGQVSGYTF. DNA for the CDR3: TGCGCCAGCAGCTTGGAGGGACAGGTTTCGGGCTACACCTTC. V and J are TRBV5-1 and TRBJ1-2; 8 bases are shared with TRBD1. The CDR3 extends over 14 amino acids. Per the germline V gene, CDR1 is SGHRS and CDR2 is YFSETQ. Trimming took 0 bases from V and 8 from J; bases not matched to a gene: 6.

The rearrangement joins TRBV10-2 to TRBJ2-7; 8 nucleotides match TRBD1. Germline loops: CDR1 WSHSY, CDR2 SAAADI. The CDR3 covers 16 residues. V was pared by 5 bases and J by 2 bases, with 11 bases of the junction left unmatched. The CDR3 sequence is CASSPFRQGSTYEQYF. CDR3 sequence (DNA): TGCGCCAGCAGTCCTTTCCGACAGGGGAGTACCTACGAGCAGTACTTC.

The chain carries TRBV21-1 and TRBJ1-5. TRBV21-1 is described as a pseudogene. The CDR3 runs to 21 residues. This CDR3 is CASSGPEEVRPALFSNQPQHF. The CDR3 DNA is TGTGCCAGCAGCGGCCCAGAGGAGGTCCGACCAGCACTGTTTAGCAATCAGCCCCAGCATTTT.

The J gene is TRBJ1-4, the V gene TRBV11-2; D is ambiguous. Germline values: CDR1 SGHAT, CDR2 FQNNGV. There are 16 residues in the CDR3. V was clipped by 5 bases and J by 0 bases, with 13 bases between them. The CDR3 here is CASSQSTLATNEKLFF. The DNA for the CDR3 is TGTGCCAGCAGCCAGTCGACACTAGCAACTAATGAAAAACTGTTTTTT. Looking up the rest from reference TRBV11-2 and TRBJ1-4 gives the full variable domain: EAGVAQSPRYKIIEKRQSVAFWCNPISGHATLYWYQQILGQGPKLLIQFQNNGVVDDSQLPKDRFSAERLKGVDSTLKIQPAKLEDSAVYLCASSQSTLATNEKLFFGSGTQLSVL.

V and J are TRBV7-3 and TRBJ2-1; D unclear. V lost 5 bases and J 5 bases, leaving 7 bases between the germline ends. The CDR3 is 12 amino acids. CDR1 SGHTA and CDR2 FQGTGA come from the germline V gene. The CDR3, as DNA: TGTGCCAGCAGCACCTATAACAATGAGCAGTTCTTC. This encodes CASSTYNNEQFF.

This chain uses TRBV18 with TRBJ1-5; 8 nucleotides agree with TRBD1. V gave up 8 bases and J gave up 0 bases; unmatched junction bases: 3. Germline CDR1 reads KGHSH; CDR2 reads LQKENI. This CDR3 comprises 14 residues. The CDR3 region has the DNA TGTGCCAGCAAGACAGGGGATAGCAATCAGCCCCAGCATTTT. It translates to CASKTGDSNQPQHF. Based on the CDR3 plus reference TRBV18 and TRBJ1-5, the full variable domain is NAGVMQNPRHLVRRRGQEARLRCSPMKGHSHVYWYRQLPEEGLKFMVYLQKENIIDESGMPKERFSAEFPKEGPSILRIQQVVRGDSAAYFCASKTGDSNQPQHFGDGTRLSIL.

The chain is built from TRBV12-3 or TRBV12-4 and TRBJ1-2, with a weak D call TRBD1 (5 bases). V was pared by 8 bases and J by 8 bases, with 18 bases between. CDR3 length: 13 residues. CDR3 region: CASEFRLNRGYTF. CDR3 DNA sequence: TGTGCCAGCGAGTTTCGGCTTAACAGGGGCTACACCTTC.

The CDR3 protein is CASSVRGKGSTEAFF. The CDR3 bases are TGTGCCAGCAGCGTCAGAGGGAAGGGAAGCACTGAAGCTTTCTTT. The chain couples TRBV7-2 to TRBJ1-1; D uncertain. V was clipped by 5 bases and J by 4 bases, with 17 bases between them. The CDR3 contains 15 residues. CDR1 and CDR2 (germline): SGHTA, FQGNSA. Full variable domain (outside the CDR3, taken from reference TRBV7-2 and TRBJ1-1): GAGVSQSPSNKVTEKGKDVELRCDPISGHTALYWYRQSLGQGLEFLIYFQGNSAPDKSGLPSDRFSAERTGGSVSTLTIQRTQQEDSAVYLCASSVRGKGSTEAFFGQGTRLTVV.

The chain links TRBV5-4 to TRBJ2-1, with D maybe TRBD1 (5 bases). Germline CDR1 is SGHNT and CDR2 is YYREEE (reference sequence). The V gene lost 1 base and the J gene lost 5 bases, with 16 bases spanning the gap. This CDR3 is 16 amino acids long. The CDR3 reads CASSLKGYGIHNEQFF. CDR3 nucleotides: TGTGCCAGCAGCTTGAAGGGGTACGGAATCCACAATGAGCAGTTCTTC.

The table lists this clone with a count of one. The chain combines TRBV7-2 with TRBJ1-4; tentative D call: TRBD1 (5 bases). The CDR3 runs to 13 residues. CDR1 is SGHTA, CDR2 FQGNSA, per germline. Deletions cut 3 bases from V and 8 bases from J, with 10 bases between. The CDR3 region has the DNA TGTGCCAGCAGCTTTGGGGCGAACGAAAAACTGTTTTTT. Translating gives CASSFGANEKLFF.

The rearrangement uses TRBV20-1 and TRBJ1-2; D unresolved. The germline V and J ends were trimmed by 3 bases and 4 bases, with 15 bases remaining between them. This CDR3 has 14 amino acids. Germline V gene lookup returns CDR1 DFQATT and CDR2 SNEGSKA (reference sequence). DNA for the CDR3: TGCAGTGCTAGTTCGATAGTTTCAATCTATGGCTACACCTTC. The encoded protein is CSASSIVSIYGYTF.

The chain has TRBV24-1 and TRBJ1-2; the D gene is possibly TRBD1 (5 bases). Trimming left V 6 bases short and J 6 bases short, with 22 bases between. Per the germline V gene, CDR1 is KGHDR and CDR2 is SFDVKD. CDR3 length equals 16 residues. CDR3 sequence: CATSWREWGKEDGYTF. The CDR3 DNA reads as TGTGCCACCAGTTGGAGGGAGTGGGGCAAGGAGGATGGCTACACCTTC.

Only one count was recorded for this clone. The chain carries TRBV3-1 (or the pseudogene TRBV3-2) and TRBJ1-2; 9 bases are a match to TRBD1. From germline, CDR1 is LGHDT and CDR2 YNNKEL (reference sequence). With 1 base clipped from V and 8 bases from J, the junction kept 5 bases outside the gene matches. The CDR3 spans 14 residues. The CDR3 reads CASSQVWTGVGYTF. The DNA of the CDR3 is TGTGCCAGCAGCCAAGTGTGGACAGGGGTCGGCTACACCTTC.

V is TRBV6-1 and J is TRBJ2-7; 8 bases map to TRBD1. This CDR3 region has 19 residues. Germline trimming cut 4 bases from V and 2 bases from J; bases unmatched to any gene: 19. Germline-derived CDR1 and CDR2 are MNHNS and SASEGT. CDR3 sequence: CASSGGAGGAFTWTYEQYF. The CDR3 region has the DNA TGTGCCAGCAGTGGAGGGGCAGGGGGCGCGTTTACGTGGACCTACGAGCAGTACTTC.

V usage is TRBV5-8 and J usage is TRBJ2-5, with D perhaps matching TRBD2 (5 bases). In germline, CDR1 is SGHTS, CDR2 YDEGEE. Deletions cut 4 bases from V and 5 bases from J, with 15 bases between. This CDR3 contains 14 residues. CDR3 in amino acids: CASSGGLWEETQYF. The CDR3 DNA reads TGTGCCAGCAGCGGCGGCCTCTGGGAGGAGACCCAGTACTTC.

The chain is built from TRBV21-1 and TRBJ1-4. TRBV21-1 is tagged as a pseudogene. The CDR3 is 20 residues long. The CDR3 DNA reads as TGTGCCAGCAGCAGGGCTACTCAGGGATTCGGGAGCTCGCAGAATGAAAAACTGTTTTTT. Its protein is CASSRATQGFGSSQNEKLFF.

This clone appeared once. This chain links TRBV4-1 with TRBJ2-5, with TRBD2 matching over 11 bases. Germline lookup yields CDR1 MGHRA and CDR2 YSYEKL. The CDR3 is made up of 16 amino acids. The ends lost 3 bases at V and 3 bases at J; junction bases unmatched: 6. CDR3 DNA: TGCGCCAGCAGCCACCCAGGGACTAGCGGAAAAGAGACCCAGTACTTC. It codes for CASSHPGTSGKETQYF.

The rearrangement joins TRBV6-4 to TRBJ2-3; 7 nucleotides agree with TRBD2. V trimming: 0 bases; J trimming: 6 bases; junction bases outside the gene matches: 0. The germline gives CDR1 MRHNA, CDR2 SNTAGT. The CDR3 has 13 amino acids. CDR3 residues: CASSDSGGDTQYF. The CDR3 DNA sequence: TGTGCCAGCAGTGACTCCGGGGGGGATACGCAGTATTTT.

The genes are TRBV5-6 and TRBJ1-2, with a tentative D call TRBD1 (5 bases). CDR1 SGHDT and CDR2 YYEEEE come from the germline V gene. The CDR3 has 13 residues. V shed 0 bases and J shed 8 bases, with 11 bases lying between them. The CDR3, as DNA: TGTGCCAGCAGCTTGGTCCAGGGATGGGGCTACACCTTC. Translation gives CASSLVQGWGYTF.

V gene TRBV3-1 (or the pseudogene TRBV3-2) combines with J gene TRBJ1-1, with D maybe TRBD1 (5 bases). The V end was cut by 3 bases, the J end by 3 bases, with 8 bases between. The CDR3 sequence is 13 residues long. Germline V lookup: CDR1 LGHDT, CDR2 YNNKEL (reference sequence). This chain's CDR3 is CASSHLRDTEAFF. The DNA of the CDR3 is TGTGCCAGCAGCCATCTCAGGGACACTGAAGCTTTCTTT.

This sequence joins TRBV10-3 and TRBJ2-3; 8 bases are a match to TRBD2. CDR3 length: 14 residues. The germline gives CDR1 ENHRY, CDR2 SYGVKD. V lost 6 bases, J lost 2 bases, and 4 bases stayed unmatched. For the CDR3, the DNA is TGTGCCATCAGAAGCGGGGGACTCACAGATACGCAGTATTTT. Protein: CAIRSGGLTDTQYF.